This is a list of T cell receptor beta chains from one sample in a study of a mutant IDH1 vaccine in newly diagnosed glioma. Only in-frame clones appear in the TCRdb table, and some are missing; sequencing was by immunoSEQ multiplex PCR. The table records 38,000 or so clones, roughly 79% of them present only once. Their cognate antigens are unknown. The input for sequencing was PBMCs, taken from a glioma patient whose treatment included an IDH1 peptide vaccine. These receptors came from a man aged 35-49 years with glioma. CDR3s leave out the opening cysteine and the closing phenylalanine or tryptophan. Each record gives: D gene, V gene, J gene, CDR3 length, CDR3 protein. The D gene is left open where the match is weak.

-	TRBV6-6	TRBJ2-5	9	ASSSRETQY
TRBD1	TRBV14	TRBJ1-2	12	ASSQVPGGFGYT
-	TRBV19	TRBJ2-2	12	ASSIGGGTGELF
-	TRBV28	TRBJ2-6	13	ASRGRGSGANVLT
-	TRBV7-2	TRBJ2-2	12	ASSLLRARGELF
TRBD1	TRBV7-6	TRBJ1-5	11	ASSFRQGQPQH
-	TRBV4-1	TRBJ1-2	14	ASSQGGVRVGYGYT
TRBD1	TRBV6-1	TRBJ2-1	14	ASSGAGTGEAHEQF
-	TRBV5-1	TRBJ1-1	13	ASSLVWRRSTEAF
TRBD2	TRBV28	TRBJ2-3	14	ASSPGTSGMTDTQY
-	TRBV5-1	TRBJ2-5	11	ASTLGGQETQY
-	TRBV14	TRBJ2-5	13	ASSLRDAVQETQY
-	TRBV29-1	TRBJ1-1	10	SVRSWRTEAF
TRBD2	TRBV5-1	TRBJ2-7	12	ASGGTSGSYEQY
-	TRBV5-1	TRBJ2-1	11	ASSLLRDNEQF
TRBD1	TRBV29-1	TRBJ2-7	15	SVLYSRQGRSSYEQY
-	TRBV7-6	TRBJ2-3	12	ASSLRVATDTQY
-	TRBV7-3	TRBJ1-1	11	ASSFGEGTEAF